The clone carrying this TCR beta chain appeared many times. Through a sample-barcoded 5' primer and a J-beta primer mix, a second PCR was run for about 7 to 12 cycles. A template-switch adaptor that had 12 random nucleotides put a tag on each cDNA molecule. Paired-end reads containing CDR3 totaled no fewer than 2.5 million for each sample. A single record per CDR3 protein comes from TCRdb applying MiXCR to the 5' RACE reads. The sample lists more than 750,000 distinct CDR3 sequences, almost 30% occurring once. Healthy Caucasian individuals from Russia aged about 6 to 100 were enrolled as donors. The source of the sample is a study of blood T cells in healthy people across ages. The CDR3 length is 14 residues. V lost 3 bases and J 3 bases, leaving 11 bases between the germline ends. Germline-derived CDR1 and CDR2 are SQVTM and ANQGSEA. These same data were also listed under a study on T cells of mothers and their children.

The chain is built from TRBV29-1 and TRBJ1-4; a weak D match, TRBD1 (6 bases). Material for sequencing was blood. The source is a woman in her thirties or forties in good health. This chain's CDR3 is CSVDGGAANEKLFF. DNA for the CDR3: TGCAGCGTTGATGGGGGGGCAGCTAATGAAAAACTGTTTTTT.